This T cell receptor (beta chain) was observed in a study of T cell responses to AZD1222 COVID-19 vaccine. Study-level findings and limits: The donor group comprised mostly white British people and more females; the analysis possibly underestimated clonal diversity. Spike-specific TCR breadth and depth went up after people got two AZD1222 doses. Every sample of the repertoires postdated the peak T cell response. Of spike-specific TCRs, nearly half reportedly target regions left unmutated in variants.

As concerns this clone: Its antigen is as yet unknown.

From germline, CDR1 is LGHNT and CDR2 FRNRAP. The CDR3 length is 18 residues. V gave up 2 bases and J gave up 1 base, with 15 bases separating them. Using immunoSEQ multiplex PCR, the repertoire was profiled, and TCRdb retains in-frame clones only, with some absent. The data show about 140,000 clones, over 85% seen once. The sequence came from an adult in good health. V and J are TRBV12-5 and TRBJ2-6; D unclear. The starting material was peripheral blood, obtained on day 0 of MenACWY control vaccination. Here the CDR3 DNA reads TGTGCTAGTGGTTTGCTGTTGGGGATTAAGTCTGGGGCCAACGTCCTGACTTTC. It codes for CASGLLLGIKSGANVLTF.